This T cell receptor beta chain is from a study of blood T cell repertoires in COVID-19. Background on the study: The origin of the acute and convalescent COVID-19 samples was the United States, Italy and Spain. T cells, B-cell-depleted T cells, or PBMCs supplied cDNA or gDNA.

V lost 2 bases and J lost 8, with 18 bases in between. This CDR3 is 15 amino acids long. Germline CDR1 reads MNHEY; CDR2 reads SVGEGT. Study processing details: Amplifying reference gene primers gave estimates of nucleated cell counts. The repertoire was sequenced with immunoSEQ multiplex PCR; TCRdb's copy has only in-frame clones and lacks some. V, J and clone size are those of that table, while D and trimming were read from the DNA. The table lists around 140,000 clones, approximately 82% of them singletons. This TCR was recovered from a man aged 55 to 69 with active or convalescent COVID-19. This sequence joins TRBV6-2 or TRBV6-3 and TRBJ1-2, with D maybe TRBD1 (6 bases). Sequencing input: peripheral blood. The CDR3 sequence is CASSYGPGDVGGYTF. CDR3 nucleotides: TGTGCCAGCAGTTACGGACCAGGGGATGTTGGAGGCTACACCTTC.